This T cell receptor (beta chain) originates from a study of sequential checkpoint blockade in melanoma. Study as a whole: Patients were randomized 1:1 to nivolumab-then-ipilimumab or ipilimumab-then-nivolumab first-line. Maintenance nivolumab came after either treatment sequence.

V lost 2 bases to trimming and J lost 6 bases, with 16 bases between them. The length of the CDR3 is 15 residues. Germline CDR1 reads SSHAT; CDR2 reads FNYEAQ (reference sequence). Sequenced by immunoSEQ multiplex PCR; TCRdb stores in-frame clones only, minus some. The data show around 8,300 clones, with around 60% seen just once and 50% held by the top ten. The treatment here: randomized to nivolumab then ipilimumab (arm A) or the reverse (arm B). DNA-damaging chemotherapy had not been given to any patient beforehand. From thawed PBMCs, live CD3+CD8+ cells negative for CD19 and CD56 were sorted. In its sample, this clone was seen a few times.

This sequence originates from a human patient with melanoma. Some clones in this sample may be carry-over from other donors' samples. The sequenced sample was CD8+ T cells sorted from blood (inferred from file names), obtained from a patient given nivolumab and ipilimumab in sequence. This chain uses TRBV7-7 with TRBJ1-1, with D maybe TRBD1 (5 bases). The CDR3 loop is CASSLLREEAAEAFF. Written as DNA, the CDR3 is TGTGCCAGCAGCTTACTCAGGGAGGAGGCGGCTGAAGCTTTCTTT.